This T cell receptor (beta chain) is from a study of shared clonotypes between healthy human individuals. Study as a whole: Aged between 18 and 49, the donors were a couple of women and three men.

CDR1 is MNHEY, CDR2 SMNVEV, per germline (reference sequence). The CDR3 totals 15 residues. The V and J ends lost 7 bases and 2 bases respectively, with 15 bases between them. Around 29,000 T cell genomes, or about 320 ng DNA, went into unsorted PBMC replicate PCRs. Some clones are missing from TCRdb's copy, which holds only in-frame ones; the method was immunoSEQ multiplex PCR. The sample has fewer than 500,000 clones, approximately 79% seen once. Samples left unsorted employed approximately 90 million PBMCs for genomic DNA. Sequenced material: PBMCs. This TCR was recovered from a woman aged 35 to 49 in good health. Some clones in this sample may be carry-over from other donors' samples. The V call is TRBV27, the J call TRBJ2-1, with D maybe TRBD2 (5 bases). CDR3 bases: TGTGCCAGCAAATTCGTGGGAGAGACCTACAATGAGCAGTTCTTC. This encodes CASKFVGETYNEQFF.